One and the same sample provided the 19 T cell receptor beta chains below, sequenced in a study of metastatic and nonmetastatic thyroid tumors. No treatment of any kind had been given to any patient before thyroid surgery. TCRdb redid the clone calls on the PCR reads using MiXCR. The table records roughly 93,000 clones, about 13% of them present only once. The specimen was blood. The receptors stem from a female donor with papillary thyroid cancer or a benign thyroid nodule (not recorded which). Some clones in this sample may be carry-over from other donors' samples.

This clone was counted at least ten times. CDR3 DNA: TGTGCCAGCTTTCCAGGACAGGGTTTTGGCTACACCTTC. Translated, it gives CASFPGQGFGYTF. This chain joins TRBV19 and TRBJ1-2, with 8 positions matching TRBD1. Germline V CDR1 and CDR2: LNHDA, SQIVND (reference sequence). After removal of 9 bases from V and 7 bases from J, the junction contained 10 bases not matched to a gene. CDR3 length: 13 amino acids.

This clone showed up many times. V is TRBV6-1 and J is TRBJ2-7, with TRBD1 identical over 9 bases. Unmatched junction bases numbered 7, after V lost 6 bases and J lost 4 bases. The germline CDR1 and CDR2 sequences are MNHNS and SASEGT. The CDR3 is 14 amino acids. The CDR3 DNA reads TGTGCCAGCAGGGGGGGGACAGGGCAGTACGAGCAGTACTTC. This codes for CASRGGTGQYEQYF.

This sequence joins TRBV11-2 and TRBJ2-2; 7 bases agree with TRBD2. The length of the CDR3 is 17 residues. Germline CDR1 SGHAT, CDR2 FQNNGV. The trim removed 2 bases at V and 5 bases at J, leaving 11 bases unmatched. The CDR3 nucleotides read TGTGCCAGCAGCTTATATGCCGCGGGAGTGAGGACCGGGGAGCTGTTTTTT. This translates into CASSLYAAGVRTGELFF.

This clone was seen ten or more times. The J gene is TRBJ1-1, the V gene TRBV6-1; 8 bases line up with TRBD1. The V gene's germline CDR1 is MNHNS and CDR2 SASEGT. This CDR3 is 15 amino acids long. V trimming: 5 bases; J trimming: 5 bases; junction bases outside the gene matches: 10. This CDR3 is CASSSLDRGRTEAFF. CDR3 nucleotide sequence: TGTGCCAGCAGTTCACTTGACAGGGGCAGGACTGAAGCTTTCTTT.

In this sample, this clone turned up many times. This chain connects TRBV18 to TRBJ1-5; 10 nucleotides align to TRBD1. The CDR3 is 15 residues long. After removal of 3 bases from V and 6 bases from J, the junction contained 5 bases not matched to a gene. Germline assignment: CDR1 KGHSH and CDR2 LQKENI. The CDR3 sequence: CASSPGTGVSQPQHF. The CDR3 nucleotides read TGTGCCAGCTCACCCGGGACAGGGGTTAGTCAGCCCCAGCATTTT.

This clone was seen at least ten times. The V and J genes are TRBV11-2 and TRBJ2-1; TRBD1 matches at 7 bases. The CDR3 contains 18 residues. From germline, CDR1 is SGHAT and CDR2 FQNNGV. Germline trimming cut 3 bases from V and 5 bases from J; bases unmatched to any gene: 16. The CDR3 loop reads CASSFFPRFRDRDNEQFF. DNA for the CDR3: TGTGCCAGCAGCTTTTTCCCTCGTTTTAGGGACAGAGACAATGAGCAGTTCTTC.

This clone was counted many times. V usage is TRBV28 and J usage is TRBJ1-2; D is perhaps TRBD1 (5 bases). V lost 3 bases and J 6 bases, leaving 14 bases between the germline ends. CDR3 length: 14 amino acids. In germline, CDR1 is MDHEN, CDR2 SYDVKM. The CDR3 loop is CASSFEGPANGYTF. The CDR3 nucleotides read TGTGCCAGCAGTTTCGAGGGGCCCGCCAATGGCTACACCTTC.

This clone was counted ten times or more. V is TRBV6-1 and J is TRBJ2-5; the D is unclear. Per germline, CDR1 MNHNS and CDR2 SASEGT. The CDR3 contains 12 residues. V dropped 6 bases and J dropped 2 bases, with 7 bases sitting between them. The CDR3, as DNA: TGTGCCAGCAGGACAAGACAAGAGACCCAGTACTTC. This gives the protein CASRTRQETQYF.

This clone was detected many times. Other DNA sequences in the sample encode the same CDR3. The chain recombines TRBV20-1 with TRBJ1-1, with a possible D match to TRBD1 (5 bases). The V end lost 6 bases, the J end lost 0 bases, and 14 bases lay between the germline ends. The CDR3 spans 14 residues. Germline V gene sequence: CDR1 DFQATT, CDR2 SNEGSKA (reference sequence). The CDR3: CSAQPQVMNTEAFF. The CDR3 DNA reads as TGCAGTGCGCAGCCACAGGTGATGAACACTGAAGCTTTCTTT.

This clone was seen many times. The chain couples TRBV5-1 to TRBJ1-6, with 9 nucleotides matching TRBD1. Germline values: CDR1 SGHRS, CDR2 YFSETQ. J lost 10 bases, V lost 5 bases, and 10 bases had no gene match. This CDR3 region has 15 residues. The DNA for the CDR3 is TGCGCCAGCAGAACCGCGGACAGGGGAGGCTCACCCCTCCACTTT. Translated: CASRTADRGGSPLHF.

In its sample, this clone was seen many times. CDR3 coding DNA: TGTGCCAGCACGCCCAAGTTTAGAGGCTACGAGCAGTACTTC. Its protein is CASTPKFRGYEQYF. This rearrangement joins TRBV6-1 to TRBJ2-7; D call uncertain. The CDR3 totals 14 residues. V was cut by 7 bases and J by 3 bases, with 16 bases left in between. From germline, CDR1 is MNHNS and CDR2 SASEGT.

This clone was counted many times. The chain couples TRBV2 to TRBJ1-5, with 9 bases that match TRBD1. Trimming at V came to 6 bases and at J to 6 bases, leaving 6 bases not matched to a gene. The CDR3 has 14 residues. Germline V gene sequence: CDR1 SNHLY, CDR2 FYNNEI. CDR3 DNA: TGTGCCAGCAGCGACAGGGGGAGGACTCAGCCCCAGCATTTT. This sequence encodes CASSDRGRTQPQHF.

This clone was counted at least ten times. The rearrangement links TRBV24-1 to TRBJ1-4; no clear D gene. The germline V and J ends were trimmed by 1 base and 7 bases, with 6 bases remaining between them. Looked up from germline, CDR1 is KGHDR and CDR2 is SFDVKD. This CDR3 is built from 13 residues. The DNA for the CDR3 is TGTGCCACCAGTGATTTTGTGGGTGAAAAACTGTTTTTT. It translates to CATSDFVGEKLFF.

Ten or more counts support this clone. In the same sample, other DNA sequences code for this CDR3. The CDR3 region has the DNA TGCAGTGCTAGAGAAGGCGGGCGGGAGACCCAGTACTTC. Its protein product is CSAREGGRETQYF. The V call is TRBV20-1, the J call TRBJ2-5; D perhaps matches TRBD2 (5 bases). V was trimmed by 0 bases and J by 5 bases, leaving 10 bases between them. The CDR3 consists of 13 residues. From germline, CDR1 is DFQATT and CDR2 SNEGSKA (reference sequence).

This clone has more than one count but fewer than ten. This sequence may be a read error, since a much larger clone differs from it by one base. Other DNA sequences in this specimen translate into the identical CDR3. The chain links TRBV24-1 to TRBJ2-4, with D maybe TRBD1 (6 bases). The CDR3 extends over 15 amino acids. The germline gives CDR1 KGHDR, CDR2 SFDVKD. V lost 4 bases and J lost 3, with 12 bases in between. Here the CDR3 DNA reads TGTGCCACCAGTGAATCAGGGGTCGGCAAAAACATTCAGTACTTC. Translating it yields CATSESGVGKNIQYF.

This clone was observed at least ten times. This CDR3 reads CASSLTGTNTEAFF. The CDR3 region has the DNA TGTGCCAGCAGTTTAACCGGGACAAACACTGAAGCTTTCTTT. The rearrangement links TRBV28 to TRBJ1-1; a weak D match, TRBD1 (6 bases). There are 14 residues in the CDR3. Germline CDR1 MDHEN, CDR2 SYDVKM. Trimming removed 2 bases from V and 2 bases from J, with 9 bases in between.

This sequence joins TRBV6-4 and TRBJ1-5; D is unclear. V lost 8 bases and J 2 bases, leaving 10 bases between the germline ends. This CDR3 contains 13 residues. The germline V gene has CDR1 MRHNA and CDR2 SNTAGT. CDR3 residues: CASPHRGNQPQHF. DNA for the CDR3: TGTGCCAGCCCTCACCGGGGCAATCAGCCCCAGCATTTT.

This clone was seen a few times. The sample has other DNA sequences that encode this CDR3 too. The rearrangement links TRBV6-2 or TRBV6-3 to TRBJ2-7, with TRBD2 identical over 15 bases. The CDR3 is 18 residues long. Losses at the gene ends were 9 bases for V and 3 bases for J; bases not matched to a gene: 15. Per germline, CDR1 MNHEY and CDR2 SVGEGT. CDR3 sequence: CASTHTPGLAGGGYEQYF. The CDR3, as DNA: TGTGCCAGTACCCACACTCCGGGACTAGCGGGAGGAGGCTACGAGCAGTACTTC.

There are many counts of this clone. The genes are TRBV10-3 and TRBJ2-1, with no clear D. CDR3 length: 12 amino acids. Per germline, CDR1 ENHRY and CDR2 SYGVKD. Trimming cost V 5 bases and J 3 bases, with 5 bases left between them. CDR3 coding DNA: TGTGCCATCAGTCGACTCTACAATGAGCAGTTCTTC. It specifies CAISRLYNEQFF.